This TCR beta chain stems from a study of T cell responses to AZD1222 COVID-19 vaccine. Study-wide results and caveats: The study reported that nearly half of spike-specific TCRs target unmutated variant regions. Vaccine-related CD4 TCRs covered spike, predominating at 160-218 and 743-854. Donors were mostly white British, more females; clonal diversity possibly underestimated.

Worth noting for this clone: The antigen remains unidentified.

This CDR3 comprises 14 residues. Between the trimmed V and J ends, which lost 0 bases and 8 bases, there was a span of 10 bases. Germline CDR1 SGHAT, CDR2 FQNNGV. Assay: immunoSEQ multiplex PCR; the TCRdb copy retains only in-frame clones and omits some. The top ten clones hold around 4% of a sample with around 94,000 clones, about 89% of them seen once. This sample comprised peripheral blood, obtained on day 0 of AZD1222 vaccination. This TCR was sampled from an adult in good health. The rearrangement uses TRBV11-2 and TRBJ1-4; no reliable D call. CDR3 in DNA: TGTGCCAGCAGCTTAGACGGGAGTAGCGAAAAACTGTTTTTT. Translated: CASSLDGSSEKLFF. Supplemented by reference TRBV11-2 and TRBJ1-4, the full variable domain reads EAGVAQSPRYKIIEKRQSVAFWCNPISGHATLYWYQQILGQGPKLLIQFQNNGVVDDSQLPKDRFSAERLKGVDSTLKIQPAKLEDSAVYLCASSLDGSSEKLFFGSGTQLSVL.